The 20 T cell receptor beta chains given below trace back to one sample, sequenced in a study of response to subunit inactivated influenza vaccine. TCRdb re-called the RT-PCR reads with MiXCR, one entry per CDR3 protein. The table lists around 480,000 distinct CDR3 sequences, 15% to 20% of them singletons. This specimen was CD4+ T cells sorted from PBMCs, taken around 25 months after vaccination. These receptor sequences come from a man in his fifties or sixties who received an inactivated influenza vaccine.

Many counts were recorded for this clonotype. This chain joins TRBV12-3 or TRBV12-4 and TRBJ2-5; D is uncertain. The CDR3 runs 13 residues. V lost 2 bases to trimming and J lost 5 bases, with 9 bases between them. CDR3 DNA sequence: TGTGCCAGCAGTTTATTGGGAAGGGAGACCCAGTACTTC. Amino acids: CASSLLGRETQYF.

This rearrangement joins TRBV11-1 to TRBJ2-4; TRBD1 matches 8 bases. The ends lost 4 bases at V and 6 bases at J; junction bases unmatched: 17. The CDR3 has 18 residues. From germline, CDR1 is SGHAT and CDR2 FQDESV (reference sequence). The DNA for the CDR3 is TGTGCCAGCAGCTCCACCTGGGGGACAGGCCTCGGAGGAAACATTCAGTACTTC. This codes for CASSSTWGTGLGGNIQYF.

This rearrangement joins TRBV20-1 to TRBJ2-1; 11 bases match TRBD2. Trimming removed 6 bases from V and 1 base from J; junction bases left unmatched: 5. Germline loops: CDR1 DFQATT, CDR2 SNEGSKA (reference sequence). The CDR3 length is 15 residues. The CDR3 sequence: CSAGGTSGSYNEQFF. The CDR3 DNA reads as TGCAGTGCCGGAGGGACTAGCGGATCCTACAATGAGCAGTTCTTC.

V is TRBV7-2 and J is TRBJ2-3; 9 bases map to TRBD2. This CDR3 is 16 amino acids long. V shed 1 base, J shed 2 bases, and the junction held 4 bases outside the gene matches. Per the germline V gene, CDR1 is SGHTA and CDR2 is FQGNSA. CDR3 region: CASSLGRGGATDTQYF. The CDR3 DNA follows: TGTGCCAGCAGCTTAGGTCGCGGGGGGGCCACAGATACGCAGTATTTT.

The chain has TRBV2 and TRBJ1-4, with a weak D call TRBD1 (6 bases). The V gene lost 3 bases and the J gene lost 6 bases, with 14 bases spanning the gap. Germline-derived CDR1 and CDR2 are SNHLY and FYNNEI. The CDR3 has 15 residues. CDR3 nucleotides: TGTGCCAGCAGTGAGCAGGCAGGGGCAGATGAAAAACTGTTTTTT. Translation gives CASSEQAGADEKLFF.

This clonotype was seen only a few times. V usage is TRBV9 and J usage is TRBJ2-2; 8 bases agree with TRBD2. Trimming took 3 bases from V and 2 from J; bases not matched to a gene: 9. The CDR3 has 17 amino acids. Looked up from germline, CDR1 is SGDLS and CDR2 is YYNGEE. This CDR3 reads CASSALTSGGNTGELFF. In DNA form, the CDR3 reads TGTGCCAGCAGCGCCTTAACTAGCGGCGGAAACACCGGGGAGCTGTTTTTT.

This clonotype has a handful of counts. The CDR3 loop is CASSVGLEPSYEQYF. The CDR3 nucleotides read TGTGCCAGCAGCGTAGGGCTGGAACCCTCCTACGAGCAGTACTTC. The V call is TRBV9, the J call TRBJ2-7; D uncertain. CDR1 and CDR2 from the germline V gene are SGDLS and YYNGEE. The CDR3 is 15 residues long. Trimming cost V 0 bases and J 0 bases, with 10 bases left between them. The full variable domain, completed using reference TRBV9 and TRBJ2-7, is DSGVTQTPKHLITATGQRVTLRCSPRSGDLSVYWYQQSLDQGLQFLIQYYNGEERAKGNILERFSAQQFPDLHSELNLSSLELGDSALYFCASSVGLEPSYEQYFGPGTRLTVT.

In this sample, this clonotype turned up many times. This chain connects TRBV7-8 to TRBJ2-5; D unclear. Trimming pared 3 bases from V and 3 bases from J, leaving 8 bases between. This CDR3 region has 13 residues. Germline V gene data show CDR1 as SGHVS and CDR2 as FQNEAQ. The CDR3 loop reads CASSFYGEETQYF. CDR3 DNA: TGTGCCAGCAGCTTTTATGGGGAAGAGACCCAGTACTTC.

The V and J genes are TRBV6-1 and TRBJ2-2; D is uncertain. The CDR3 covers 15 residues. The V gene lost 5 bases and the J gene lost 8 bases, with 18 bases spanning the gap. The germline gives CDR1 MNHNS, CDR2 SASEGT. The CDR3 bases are TGTGCCAGCAGTCGATTAGCCAGTACGCCAGGGGAGCTGTTTTTT. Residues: CASSRLASTPGELFF.

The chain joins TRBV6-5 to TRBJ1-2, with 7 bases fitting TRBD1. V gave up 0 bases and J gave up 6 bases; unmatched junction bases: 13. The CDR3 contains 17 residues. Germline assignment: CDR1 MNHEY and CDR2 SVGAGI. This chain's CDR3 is CASSYSVTGTRSNGYTF. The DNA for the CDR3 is TGTGCCAGCAGTTACTCTGTGACAGGGACAAGGAGTAATGGCTACACCTTC.

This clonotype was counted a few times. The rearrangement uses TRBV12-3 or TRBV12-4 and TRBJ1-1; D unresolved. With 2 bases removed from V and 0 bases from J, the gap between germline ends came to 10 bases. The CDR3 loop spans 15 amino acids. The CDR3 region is CASSLTAVMNTEAFF. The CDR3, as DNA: TGTGCCAGCAGTTTAACTGCGGTAATGAACACTGAAGCTTTCTTT.

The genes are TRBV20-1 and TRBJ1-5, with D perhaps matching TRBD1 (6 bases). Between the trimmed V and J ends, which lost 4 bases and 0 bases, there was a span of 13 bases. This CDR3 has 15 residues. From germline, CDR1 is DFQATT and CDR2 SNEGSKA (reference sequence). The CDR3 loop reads CSAITTGISNQPQHF. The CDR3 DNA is TGCAGTGCTATAACTACAGGGATTAGCAATCAGCCCCAGCATTTT.

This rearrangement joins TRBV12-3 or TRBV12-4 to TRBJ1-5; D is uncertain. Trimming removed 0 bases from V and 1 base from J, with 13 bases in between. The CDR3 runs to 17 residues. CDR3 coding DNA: TGTGCCAGCAGTTTAGCTGCCCCTTCGAGGAGCAATCAGCCCCAGCATTTT. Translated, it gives CASSLAAPSRSNQPQHF.

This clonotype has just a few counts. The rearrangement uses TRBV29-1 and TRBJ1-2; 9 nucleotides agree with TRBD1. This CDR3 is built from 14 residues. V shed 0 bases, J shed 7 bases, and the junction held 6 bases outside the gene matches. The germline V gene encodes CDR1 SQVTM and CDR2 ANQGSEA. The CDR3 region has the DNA TGCAGCGTTGAAGATCACGGGACAGGGTTTGGCTACACCTTC. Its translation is CSVEDHGTGFGYTF.

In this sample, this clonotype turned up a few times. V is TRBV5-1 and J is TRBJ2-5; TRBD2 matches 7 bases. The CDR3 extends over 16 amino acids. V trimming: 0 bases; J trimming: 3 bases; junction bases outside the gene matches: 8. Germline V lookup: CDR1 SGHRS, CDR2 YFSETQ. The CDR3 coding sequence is TGCGCCAGCAGCTTGGGTGGCGGGGGTCGTAAAGAGACCCAGTACTTC. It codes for CASSLGGGGRKETQYF.

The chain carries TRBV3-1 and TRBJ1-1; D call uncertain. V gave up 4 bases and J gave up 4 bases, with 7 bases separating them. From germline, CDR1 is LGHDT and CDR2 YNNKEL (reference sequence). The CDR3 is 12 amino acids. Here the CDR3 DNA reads TGTGCCAGCAGCCCCGATAGCACTGAAGCTTTCTTT. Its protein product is CASSPDSTEAFF.

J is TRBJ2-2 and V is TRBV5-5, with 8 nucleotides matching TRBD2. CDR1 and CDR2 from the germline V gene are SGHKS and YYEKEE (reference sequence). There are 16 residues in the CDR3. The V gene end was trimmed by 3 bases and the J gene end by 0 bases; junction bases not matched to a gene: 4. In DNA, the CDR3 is TGTGCCAGCAGCTCGCCGGGACTAGCGAACACCGGGGAGCTGTTTTTT. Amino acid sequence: CASSSPGLANTGELFF.

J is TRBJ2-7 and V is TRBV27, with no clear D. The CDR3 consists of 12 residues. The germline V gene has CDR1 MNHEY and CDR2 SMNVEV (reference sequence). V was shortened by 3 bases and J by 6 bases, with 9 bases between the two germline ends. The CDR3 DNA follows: TGTGCCAGCAGTTTCGTATCGCCCGAGCAGTACTTC. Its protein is CASSFVSPEQYF.

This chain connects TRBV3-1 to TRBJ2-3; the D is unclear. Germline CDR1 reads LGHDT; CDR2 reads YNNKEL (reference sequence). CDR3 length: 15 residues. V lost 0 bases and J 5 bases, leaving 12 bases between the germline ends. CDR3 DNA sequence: TGTGCCAGCAGCCAAGACCCTCATTGGGGAGATACGCAGTATTTT. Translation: CASSQDPHWGDTQYF.

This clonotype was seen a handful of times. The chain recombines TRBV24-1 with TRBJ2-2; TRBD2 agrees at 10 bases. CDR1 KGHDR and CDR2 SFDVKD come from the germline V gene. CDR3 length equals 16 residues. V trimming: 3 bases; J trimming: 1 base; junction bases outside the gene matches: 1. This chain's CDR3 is CATSDPSGRNTGELFF. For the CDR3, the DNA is TGTGCCACCAGTGATCCTAGCGGGAGGAACACCGGGGAGCTGTTTTTT.